The present T cell receptor (beta chain) was sequenced within a study of OX40 agonist ivuxolimab in advanced cancers. Here immunoSEQ multiplex PCR was the method, and the copy in TCRdb shows in-frame clones only, minus some. The table includes about 64,000 clones, more than 80% detected once. At baseline, cycle 4 day 1, and cycle 7 day 1, blood was sampled. V gave up 7 bases and J gave up 4 bases, with 7 bases separating them. The length of the CDR3 is 11 residues. CDR1 LNHDA and CDR2 SQIVND come from the germline V gene (reference sequence). The J gene is TRBJ2-5, the V gene TRBV19; D unresolved. This receptor was identified in an adult with an advanced solid tumor such as melanoma, head and neck, liver or kidney cancer. The sequenced sample was CD4+ or CD8+ T cells sorted from blood, obtained in a trial of the OX40 agonist ivuxolimab. As DNA, the CDR3 is TGTGCCAGTATTTCCGGAGAGACCCAGTACTTC. This encodes CASISGETQYF.